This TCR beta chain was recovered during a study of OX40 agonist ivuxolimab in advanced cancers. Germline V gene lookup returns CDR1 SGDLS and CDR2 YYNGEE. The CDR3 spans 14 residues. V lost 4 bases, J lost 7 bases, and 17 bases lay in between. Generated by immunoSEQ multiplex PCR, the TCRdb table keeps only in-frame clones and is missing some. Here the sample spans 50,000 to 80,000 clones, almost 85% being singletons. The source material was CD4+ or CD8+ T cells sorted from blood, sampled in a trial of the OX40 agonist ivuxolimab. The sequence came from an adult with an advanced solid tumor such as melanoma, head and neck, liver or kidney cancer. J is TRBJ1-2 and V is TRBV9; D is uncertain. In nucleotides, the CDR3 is TGTGCCAGCAGCCTTAGAGAGGGAGGAGGTGGCTACACCTTC. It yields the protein CASSLREGGGGYTF.